This T cell receptor beta chain is from a study of immune evolution from preneoplasia to lung adenocarcinoma. Notes on the study in general: Normal lung had highest clonality; later lesions appeared denser, more diverse. Normal lung had the highest top T cell clone frequencies.

The CDR3 spans 18 residues. CDR1 is LGHNT and CDR2 is FRNRAP in the germline V gene. The J segment lost 0 bases and the V segment lost 7 bases, leaving 12 bases of the junction unmatched. Clones were sequenced by immunoSEQ multiplex PCR, and TCRdb holds only the in-frame ones, with some missing. The sample consists of approximately 3,000 clones, about 90% of them appearing once. Between 2014 and 2017, patients underwent resection in Japan or China. H&E slides confirmed each diagnosis, reviewed by two pathologists independently. Comment on this clone: Its antigen is not identified.

This chain connects TRBV12-5 to TRBJ1-5; 10 bases fit TRBD1. The TCR comes from a person between 65 and 79 years old with lung adenocarcinoma. The sample comprised FFPE adjacent normal lung tissue. The CDR3 sequence is CASVPGQGTSYSNQPQHF. CDR3 DNA: TGTGCTAGTGTTCCGGGACAGGGGACTTCCTATAGCAATCAGCCCCAGCATTTT.